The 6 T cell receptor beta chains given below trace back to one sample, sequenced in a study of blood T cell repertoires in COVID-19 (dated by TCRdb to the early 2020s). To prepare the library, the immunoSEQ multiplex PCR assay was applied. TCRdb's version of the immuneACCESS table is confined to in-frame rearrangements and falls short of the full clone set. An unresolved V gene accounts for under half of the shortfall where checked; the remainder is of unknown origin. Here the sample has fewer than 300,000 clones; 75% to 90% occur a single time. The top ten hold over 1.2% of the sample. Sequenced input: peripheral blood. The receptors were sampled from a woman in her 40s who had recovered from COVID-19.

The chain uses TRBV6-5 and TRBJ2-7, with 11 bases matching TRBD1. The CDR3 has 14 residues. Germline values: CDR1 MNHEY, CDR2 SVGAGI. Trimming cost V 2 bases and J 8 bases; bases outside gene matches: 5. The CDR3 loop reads CASSYPGQGAKQYF. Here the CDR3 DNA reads TGTGCCAGCAGTTACCCAGGACAGGGGGCTAAGCAGTACTTC.

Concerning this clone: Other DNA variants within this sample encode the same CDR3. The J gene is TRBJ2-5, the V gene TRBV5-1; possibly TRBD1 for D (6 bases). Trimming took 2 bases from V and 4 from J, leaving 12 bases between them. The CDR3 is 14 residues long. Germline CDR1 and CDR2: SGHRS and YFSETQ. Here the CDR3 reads CASSFWGPGETQYF. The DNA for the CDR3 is TGCGCCAGCAGCTTCTGGGGGCCAGGAGAGACCCAGTACTTC.

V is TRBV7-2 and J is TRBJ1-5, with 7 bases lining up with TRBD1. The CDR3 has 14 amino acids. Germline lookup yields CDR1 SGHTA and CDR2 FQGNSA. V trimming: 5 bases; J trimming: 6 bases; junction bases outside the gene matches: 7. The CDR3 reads CASSLVRQGQPQHF. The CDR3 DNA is TGTGCCAGCAGCCTAGTCAGACAGGGTCAGCCCCAGCATTTT.

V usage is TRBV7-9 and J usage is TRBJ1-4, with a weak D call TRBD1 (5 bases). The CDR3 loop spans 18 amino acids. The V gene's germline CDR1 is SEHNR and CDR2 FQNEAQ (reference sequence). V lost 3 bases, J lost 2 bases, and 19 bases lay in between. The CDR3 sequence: CASSFTPPMDITNEKLFF. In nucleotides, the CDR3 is TGTGCCAGCAGCTTCACTCCCCCGATGGACATTACTAATGAAAAACTGTTTTTT.

The CDR3 sequence is CASTPDSYGYTF. The CDR3 bases are TGTGCCAGCACCCCCGACAGCTATGGCTACACCTTC. The J gene is TRBJ1-2, the V gene TRBV2, with a possible D match to TRBD1 (5 bases). V gave up 7 bases and J gave up 4 bases, with 10 bases separating them. The germline V gene has CDR1 SNHLY and CDR2 FYNNEI. The CDR3 is 12 residues long.

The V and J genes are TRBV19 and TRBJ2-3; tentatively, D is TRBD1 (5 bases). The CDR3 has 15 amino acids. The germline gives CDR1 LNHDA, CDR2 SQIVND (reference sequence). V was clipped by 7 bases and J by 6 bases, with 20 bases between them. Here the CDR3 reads CASIDRAVGVDTQYF. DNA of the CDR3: TGTGCCAGTATCGATCGCGCGGTAGGGGTGGATACGCAGTATTTT.